This entry is about one T cell receptor beta chain. Its recognized antigen is unknown. Base qualities are not provided; no much larger clone lies one nucleotide away. The data originate from a study of beta chain features in type 1 diabetes (dated by TCRdb to about 2018). Background on the whole study: Patients and healthy donors did not differ in mean age, gender distribution, total cell number or subset yield. The study compared TCRB repertoires of sorted circulating CD4+ T cell subsets between recently diagnosed type 1 diabetes patients and matched healthy donors. A total of over 95,000,000 sorted cells were examined across all samples, and RNA yield correlated strongly with the number of cells per subset. Regulatory and stem cell-like memory subsets were obtained from only 8 patients and roughly 8 healthy donors, while naive and central memory subsets were obtained from all 28 donors.

The entire isolated RNA was reverse transcribed using the High Capacity cDNA Reverse Transcription Kit, and thus expressed TCRB transcripts were sequenced. Naive, central memory and regulatory T cell samples underwent deep immunoSEQ sequencing, averaging approximately 3.3 million total reads per sample. Sorted cells were lysed in RLT buffer, and RNA was extracted using DNase-treated RNeasy Micro or Mini kits according to cell number. To prevent cross-contamination, every cell subset was processed on its own, while patient and healthy donor samples were processed together. TCRB sequences were amplified from cDNA with the immunoSEQ multiplex PCR, producing 87-bp fragments spanning the CDR3 region. Sequencing of the amplicons was performed on the Illumina HiSeq platform. Concerning the study's data processing: PCR bias was computationally corrected using synthetic template baselines, reads within Hamming distance 2 were collapsed, and singletons that could not be merged were discarded. Reads were aligned against IMGT so that V, D and J genes, CDR3 length and insertions or deletions at six rearrangement sites could be assigned. Within each subset, clonotype counts were normalized to sorted cell number, and only after that were true diversity and Gini coefficients computed with the tcR R package. Repertoire sharing was quantified using the overlap coefficient calculated on TCRB nucleotide sequences. Out-of-frame TCRB sequences from naive cells were analyzed as a proxy for the pre-selection repertoire. The source is immuneACCESS, and TCRdb retained only in-frame sequences with V and J called. Part of the clones is not carried over; for the studies checked, unresolved V genes explain less than half of this, and the remainder is unexplained. Clonal size and the V and J genes are those of that table, whereas D and trimming came from the DNA. The sample table records about 160,000 clones; roughly 60% of these occur just once. The top ten clonotypes cover about 0.081% of the sample.

From a lookup of the germline V gene, CDR1 and CDR2 are SQVTM and ANQGSEA. The CDR3 spans 13 residues, from the cysteine through the phenylalanine. The entry retains the CDR3 DNA only, 39 bases that are in frame from base 1. V was cut back by 7 bases and J by 5 bases, leaving a gap of 18 bases between them. Overall study outcomes, separate from this receptor: Only small numbers of individuals were included in the HLA sub-analyses, which left unresolved whether HLA type had any influence on TCRB rearrangement. Shorter templates might have been favored by PCR, but patient and control samples were amplified and corrected together, so both groups would have been affected equally by any skew. Naive, central memory and regulatory TCRB repertoires appeared to be more similar among patients than among healthy donors. Type 1 diabetes patients showed a moderate but significant shortening of TCRB CDR3 length in all four CD4+ subsets. Fewer insertions and more nucleotide deletions at VDJ recombination sites were observed in patients with type 1 diabetes, implying thymic rearrangement abnormalities. Because cDNA was sequenced instead of genomic DNA, activated cells with high expression could be over-represented, although the groups did not differ in activation or CD3 levels.

Each donor gave one peripheral blood draw, roughly 120 mL on average, collected into heparinised tubes. A BD FACSAria II and a panel including CD45RO, CCR7, CD25, CD127, CD95 and CD27 were used to sort naive, central memory, regulatory and stem cell-like memory CD4+ T cells. Purity was above 95% for every sorted population. PBMCs were separated immediately by Lymphoprep density gradient centrifugation and were stained directly, without being cultured. Samples were stained and sorted in pairs, with one healthy donor and one patient per experiment, so that batch effects were minimized. The V gene is TRBV29-1 and the J gene is TRBJ2-7; the D segment may tentatively be TRBD1 or TRBD2, each giving 6 matched bases. The source material was naive CD4+ T cells from blood. Explained via the paper, the cell subset or site label denotes: true naive CD4+ T cells. The sequence came from a young man with type 1 diabetes. The CDR3 loop reads CSGGTPMSDEQYF. The bases read TGCAGCGGCGGGACACCTATGTCCGACGAGCAGTACTTC.